This T cell receptor beta chain came from a study of T cell repertoires in cytomegalovirus infection. The wider study: Public TCR beta signature analysis indicated the presence of both CMV infection and matching HLA type. Findings and caveats of the study: Predominance within the ex vivo response was attributable to HLA-C-restricted CMV-specific TCR beta clonotypes. Frequencies of public TCR beta families were cumulated, and this identified carriers of CMV plus the relevant HLA.

Using its own MiXCR run on the reads, TCRdb lists one record per CDR3 protein. The sample lists over 200,000 distinct CDR3 sequences; roughly an eighth were seen once. The sample holds many counts of this clonotype. Its antigen remains unidentified. Sequencing was carried out using PBMCs. The source of this sequence is a human donor in good health (CMV status not recorded). Some clones in this sample may be carry-over from other donors' samples.

The CDR3 reads CASSLAPAGNTEAFF. CDR3 coding DNA: TGTGCCAGCAGTTTAGCGCCGGCAGGGAACACTGAAGCTTTCTTT. The chain carries TRBV12-3 or TRBV12-4 and TRBJ1-1; D is undetermined. Trimming removed 0 bases at V and 1 base at J, with 9 bases between. The CDR3 runs 15 residues.